This TCR beta chain was identified in a study of CD8+ T cells in alopecia areata (dated by TCRdb to the late 2010s). Concerning the study at large: Treated patients were enrolled in an open-label pilot trial of oral tofacitinib at 5 to 10 mg twice daily for moderate-to-severe alopecia areata. Patients stayed on tofacitinib for 6 to 18 months and then had 6 months of follow-up off drug so that delayed response and recurrence could be assessed. High-throughput TCRbeta sequencing was used to examine T cell clonal expansion in alopecia areata in both the C3H/HeJ mouse model and human patients. On the human side, TCRbeta sequencing was run on scalp tissue and on sorted CD4+ and CD8+ peripheral blood T cells from healthy controls and from alopecia areata patients with either patchy or totalis/universalis disease. Biopsies were taken from tofacitinib-treated patients at baseline and again at 4 and 24 weeks into treatment, and several of those patients also had a later scalp biopsy. Scalp clonality was compared among normal scalp (n=4), patchy alopecia areata scalp (n=8), and alopecia totalis/universalis scalp (n=8). RNA came from the PAXgene miRNA kit for fixed scalp, the miRNeasy kit for PBMCs, and the RNeasy kit for mouse skin. immunoSEQ multiplex PCR using 35 Vbeta forward primers and 13 Jbeta reverse primers was used to amplify TCRbeta CDR3 regions. Paper-wide results and their limitations: Lesional scalp, especially in alopecia totalis/universalis, showed higher clonality and more expanded CD8+ clones than normal scalp, suggesting antigenic drive. Resident alphabeta T cells in normal human skin are also sequenced, complicating scalp TCR repertoire analysis, unlike mouse skin dominated by gammadelta T cells. TCR sequences shared between patients were less clear than in mice, possibly partly because of HLA diversity in the patient population.

As regards this clone: No cognate antigen has been identified for it. Base qualities were left out, and no much larger clone turns up one base away.

The time point label, as the study defines it: baseline before oral tofacitinib. Lesional scalp punch biopsies and peripheral blood were collected from alopecia areata patients. After PBMCs were isolated by density centrifugation and stained for CD3, CD4 and CD8, a FACSAria was used to sort CD4+ and CD8+ T cells. The library was made by the immunoSEQ multiplex PCR assay. RNA was extracted from all samples and reverse transcribed into cDNA as template for TCR sequencing. First-strand cDNA was synthesized with SuperScript III using a 2:1 mix of oligo-dT and random hexamers. Amplification bias was assessed with a synthetic immune receptor repertoire, and residual bias was removed computationally. The authors' analysis ran thus. After raw reads were preprocessed to remove errors, the CDR3 was defined following IMGT conventions as running from the conserved cysteine to phenylalanine. Clonality was computed as 1 minus the Shannon entropy, with the entropy normalized by log2 of the number of productive unique TCRs. Whether scalp clones were CD4 or CD8 was inferred by matching scalp TCRbeta sequences against CD4 and CD8 repertoires sorted from blood. Not all clones reach the TCRdb copy of this immuneACCESS table, which keeps in-frame sequences only. Checked studies attribute under half of the gap to unresolved V genes and leave the rest unexplained. The V and J calls and clone size come from that table; D and trimming were worked out from the DNA. The sample data list 180,000 or so clones, and approximately 62% of these were observed just once. The biggest ten clones account for around 1.8% of the sample.

The CDR3 spans 13 residues, from the cysteine through the phenylalanine. This entry keeps only the CDR3 DNA: 39 bases, framed from base 1. In the germline V gene, CDR1 corresponds to LGHNA and CDR2 to YSLEER. The junction carries 10 bases between V and J, which are trimmed by 0 bases and 8 bases respectively. The chain is encoded by TRBV4-3 joined to TRBJ1-1, with the D gene uncertain. Sequencing used CD4+ T cells sorted from blood, obtained at week 0. The receptor was derived from a human donor with alopecia areata. The DNA is as follows: TGCGCCAGCAGCCAAGATAGGCGGGTAGAAGCTTTCTTT. This encodes CASSQDRRVEAFF.